This T cell receptor beta chain was identified during a study of T cells in Graves' hyperthyroidism and ophthalmopathy. Findings of the study overall: Also found in blood were most expanded thyroid clonotypes above 0.001.

Aged 18 to 65, the patients had hyperthyroidism that was newly diagnosed and had lasted under 2 months. The CDR3 consists of 13 residues. Between the trimmed V and J ends, which lost 1 base and 6 bases, there was a span of 9 bases. Germline CDR1 PRHDT, CDR2 FYEKMQ (reference sequence). RNA transcripts served as the template for amplifying TCR beta CDR3 regions. First-round RT-PCR with HTBI primers amplified the TCR CDR3 region. TCRdb fed the multiplex PCR reads into MiXCR, producing one record per CDR3 protein. The repertoire holds 600,000 to 850,000 distinct CDR3 sequences, with roughly a sixth as singletons. This clonotype was detected many times. What it recognizes is unknown.

The chain is built from TRBV13 and TRBJ1-2, with D maybe TRBD1 (5 bases). The TCR was taken from a woman aged 45-65 years with Graves' hyperthyroidism that later progressed to Graves' ophthalmopathy. The sequencing input was blood. The DNA for the CDR3 is TGTGCCAGCAGCTTAGAGGGGCTGCATGGCTACACCTTC. Residues: CASSLEGLHGYTF.